Listed below are T cell receptor beta chains from one sample, sequenced in a study of blood T cells in healthy people across ages. TCRdb fed the 5' RACE reads into MiXCR, producing one record per CDR3 protein. The table has about 1.1 million distinct CDR3 sequences, roughly two fifths seen once. Material: blood. The receptors here all came from a man younger than 35 in good health. Each CDR3 is given with its conserved first and last residue. Each record gives: clone size, D gene, J gene, V gene, CDR3 length, CDR3 protein, CDR3 DNA. The D gene is left open where the match is weak. The size entry is marked missing in some rows and otherwise reads once, few, many or a size class.

>NA|NA|TRBJ2-1|TRBV7-2|14
CASSLERVRGEQFF
TGTGCCAGCAGCTTAGAGAGGGTAAGGGGTGAGCAGTTCTTC
>few|NA|TRBJ2-1|TRBV6-2/TRBV6-3|16
CASSLPQRTSYNEQFF
TGTGCCAGCAGTTTACCGCAGCGGACCTCCTACAATGAGCAGTTCTTC
>NA|NA|TRBJ1-5|TRBV12-3/TRBV12-4|14
CASSFATEHQPQHF
TGTGCCAGCAGTTTCGCGACAGAACATCAGCCCCAGCATTTT
>NA|NA|TRBJ2-3|TRBV4-3|16
CASSQDLGAKLDTQYF
TGCGCCAGCAGCCAAGATCTGGGAGCCAAGTTGGATACGCAGTATTTT
>NA|NA|TRBJ1-4|TRBV4-1|14
CASSQSRTREKLFF
TGCGCCAGCAGCCAATCCCGGACGAGAGAAAAACTGTTTTTT
>many|TRBD2|TRBJ2-3|TRBV5-4|15
CASSLDSGVTDTQYF
TGTGCCAGCAGCTTGGACAGCGGGGTAACAGATACGCAGTATTTT
>NA|NA|TRBJ2-3|TRBV2|14
CASSWFVSTDTQYF
TGTGCCAGCAGCTGGTTTGTAAGCACAGATACGCAGTATTTT
>NA|NA|TRBJ1-4|TRBV3-1|15
CASSQETVRQEKLFF
TGTGCCAGCAGCCAAGAGACGGTTAGGCAAGAAAAACTGTTTTTT
>NA|NA|TRBJ2-1|TRBV20-1|12
CSASGYYNEQFF
TGCAGTGCTAGCGGGTACTACAATGAGCAGTTCTTC
>NA|NA|TRBJ2-1|TRBV20-1|16
CSARDRLASSYNEQFF
TGCAGTGCTAGAGATCGGCTAGCCAGCTCCTACAATGAGCAGTTCTTC
>NA|NA|TRBJ2-3|TRBV9|14
CASSVEGPRDTQYF
TGTGCCAGCAGCGTCGAGGGGCCGCGGGATACGCAGTATTTT
>NA|NA|TRBJ1-2|TRBV5-6|14
CASSYAGTDYGYTF
TGTGCCAGCAGCTACGCAGGGACGGACTATGGCTACACCTTC
>NA|NA|TRBJ1-1|TRBV6-2/TRBV6-3|14
CASIPGLGNTEAFF
TGTGCCAGCATTCCAGGGTTGGGGAACACTGAAGCTTTCTTT
>few|TRBD2|TRBJ2-3|TRBV5-1|16
CASSPLLAGESDTQYF
TGCGCCAGCAGCCCTCTTTTGGCGGGGGAATCAGATACGCAGTATTTT
>once|NA|TRBJ1-5|TRBV9|15
CASSVEGLGGQPQHF
TGTGCCAGCAGCGTAGAGGGTCTGGGGGGCCAGCCCCAGCATTTT
>few|TRBD2|TRBJ2-1|TRBV6-1|13
CATAGGFYNEQFF
TGTGCCACAGCGGGGGGCTTTTACAATGAGCAGTTCTTC
>NA|NA|TRBJ2-5|TRBV4-3|16
CASSQEVAGFEETQYF
TGCGCCAGCAGCCAAGAGGTAGCCGGGTTTGAAGAGACCCAGTACTTC
>NA|NA|TRBJ2-2|TRBV5-1|14
CAGRELTNTGELFF
TGCGCCGGCCGGGAGCTTACGAACACCGGGGAGCTGTTTTTT
>NA|NA|TRBJ1-2|TRBV12-3/TRBV12-4|11
CASSYRARYTF
TGTGCCAGCAGTTACAGGGCTAGATACACCTTC
>NA|TRBD1|TRBJ1-1|TRBV20-1|14
CSAGTGTVNTEAFF
TGCAGTGCTGGAACCGGGACAGTGAACACTGAAGCTTTCTTT
>NA|TRBD1|TRBJ1-1|TRBV20-1|14
CSASTRQGSTEAFF
TGCAGTGCCAGCACGAGACAGGGGAGCACTGAAGCTTTCTTT
>NA|NA|TRBJ1-6|TRBV7-6|14
CASSPGQRDSPPHF
TGTGCCAGCAGCCCGGGACAACGGGATTCACCCCCCCACTTT
>NA|NA|TRBJ2-7|TRBV7-9|13
CASSDGTSHEQYF
TGTGCCAGCAGCGATGGAACCTCCCACGAGCAGTACTTC
>NA|TRBD1|TRBJ2-1|TRBV18|15
CASSRPGQGYNEQFF
TGTGCCAGCTCTCGACCGGGACAGGGCTACAATGAGCAGTTCTTC
>NA|NA|TRBJ2-1|TRBV5-1|15
CASSLGGGHENEQFF
TGCGCCAGCAGCTTGGGGGGGGGCCATGAGAATGAGCAGTTCTTC
>few|NA|TRBJ1-2|TRBV4-3|16
CASSQDWGSANYGYTF
TGCGCCAGCAGCCAAGATTGGGGGTCAGCTAACTATGGCTACACCTTC
>few|NA|TRBJ1-1|TRBV20-1|14
CSAPVWRGNTEAFF
NA
>NA|NA|TRBJ1-2|TRBV9|17
CASSALDSPFADDGYTF
TGTGCCAGCAGCGCCTTGGACAGCCCTTTTGCTGACGATGGCTACACCTTC
>NA|NA|TRBJ2-1|TRBV5-1|14
CASRFQTGFDEQFF
TGCGCCAGCAGGTTCCAAACAGGGTTCGATGAGCAGTTCTTC
>few|TRBD2|TRBJ2-1|TRBV7-9|15
CASSRGTSGRFEQFF
TGTGCCAGCAGCCGCGGGACTAGCGGTAGGTTTGAGCAGTTCTTC
>NA|TRBD1|TRBJ1-5|TRBV20-1|13
CSTQDRTNQPQHF
TGCAGTACCCAGGACAGGACAAATCAGCCCCAGCATTTT